This T cell receptor (beta chain) originates from a study of OX40 agonist ivuxolimab in advanced cancers. Germline V gene lookup returns CDR1 MNHNS and CDR2 SASEGT. V lost 7 bases, J lost 8 bases, and 14 bases lay in between. This CDR3 has 12 amino acids. TCRdb's table, derived via immunoSEQ multiplex PCR, lists solely in-frame clones and lacks some. Among under 50,000 clones listed, about nine tenths were seen once. The sequencing here drew on CD4+ or CD8+ T cells sorted from blood, taken in a trial of the OX40 agonist ivuxolimab. This sequence originates from an adult with an advanced solid tumor such as melanoma, head and neck, liver or kidney cancer. The chain is built from TRBV6-1 and TRBJ1-2, with a tentative D call TRBD1 (5 bases). The CDR3 DNA sequence: TGTGCCAGCACTACAGGCGCCTTAGGCTACACCTTC. Amino acid sequence: CASTTGALGYTF.